The rows below give T cell receptor beta chains drawn from one sample of a study of T-cell reconstitution after alpha-beta-depleted transplantation in children. TCRdb re-called the PCR reads through MiXCR, storing one row per CDR3 protein. Of 250,000 to 300,000 distinct CDR3 sequences in the sample, 10% were seen once. Sample: PBMCs, taken before TCRalphabeta/CD19-depleted stem cell transplant. All receptors come from a boy less than two years old with acute myeloid leukemia, due to receive a stem cell transplant. Both conserved end residues are part of each CDR3. The D gene is left open where the match is weak. A clone size is listed for some rows: how often the clone was seen (once, few, many), or a class if it is expanded.

>NA|many|TRBV3-1|TRBJ2-1
CASSPVRHYNEQFF
TGTGCCAGCAGCCCCGTAAGGCACTACAATGAGCAGTTCTTC
>TRBD2|many|TRBV4-3|TRBJ2-2
CASSQDLRTSGSQTGELFF
TGCGCCAGCAGCCAAGATCTGAGGACTAGCGGGAGTCAAACCGGGGAGCTGTTTTTT
>TRBD1|few|TRBV25-1|TRBJ2-2
CASRVTGAGELFF
TGTGCCAGCAGGGTGACAGGGGCCGGGGAGCTGTTTTTT
>NA|NA|TRBV12-3/TRBV12-4|TRBJ2-5
CASSRPFETQYF
TGTGCCAGCAGCCGACCCTTCGAGACCCAGTACTTC
>NA|NA|TRBV15|TRBJ2-7
CATSRRWRYEQYF
TGTGCCACCAGCCGACGCTGGCGGTACGAGCAGTACTTC
>TRBD1|many|TRBV10-3|TRBJ1-1
CAISESGQGTEAFF
TGTGCCATCAGTGAGTCGGGACAGGGCACTGAAGCTTTCTTT
>TRBD2|many|TRBV7-6|TRBJ2-3
CASSLVRRGGPGTDTQYF
TGTGCCAGCAGCTTAGTCCGGCGCGGGGGGCCGGGCACAGATACGCAGTATTTT
>TRBD1|few|TRBV29-1|TRBJ1-3
CSVPRTRAPGTVRSGNTIYF
TGCAGCGTCCCGAGAACCCGAGCTCCCGGGACAGTTCGCTCTGGAAACACCATATATTTT
>TRBD1|many|TRBV5-5|TRBJ1-2
CASSLDRYYGYTF
TGTGCCAGCAGCCTGGACAGGTACTATGGCTACACCTTC
>NA|many|TRBV20-1|TRBJ2-7
CSARDPPGYEQYF
TGCAGTGCTAGAGATCCCCCCGGTTACGAGCAGTACTTC